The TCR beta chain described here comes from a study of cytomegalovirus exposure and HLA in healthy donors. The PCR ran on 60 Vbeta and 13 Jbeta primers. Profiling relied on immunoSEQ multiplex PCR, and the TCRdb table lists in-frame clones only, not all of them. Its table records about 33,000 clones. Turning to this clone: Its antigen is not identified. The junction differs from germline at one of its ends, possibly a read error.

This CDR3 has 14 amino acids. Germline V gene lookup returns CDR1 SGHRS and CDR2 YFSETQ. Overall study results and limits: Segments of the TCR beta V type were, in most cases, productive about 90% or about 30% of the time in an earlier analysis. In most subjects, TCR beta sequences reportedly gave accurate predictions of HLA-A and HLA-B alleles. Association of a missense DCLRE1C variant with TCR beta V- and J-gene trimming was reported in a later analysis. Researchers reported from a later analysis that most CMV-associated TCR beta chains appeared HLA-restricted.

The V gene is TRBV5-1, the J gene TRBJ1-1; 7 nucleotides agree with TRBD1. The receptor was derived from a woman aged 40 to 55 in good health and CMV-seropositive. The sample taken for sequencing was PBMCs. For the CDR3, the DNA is TGCGCCAGCAGCATACAGACAGGGAACACTAAAGCTTTCTTT. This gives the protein CASSIQTGNTKAFF.